This is a list of T cell receptor beta chains from one sample in a study of brain T cells in children with intractable seizures. Clones were sequenced by immunoSEQ multiplex PCR, and TCRdb holds only the in-frame ones, with some missing. The sample has a few hundred thousand clones; over 90% are singletons. This specimen consisted of peripheral blood, obtained approximately 5 months after surgery. The receptors shown here come from a boy in the first two years of life with tuberous sclerosis and intractable seizures. Each CDR3 is given with its conserved first and last residue. Each record gives: V gene, J gene, CDR3 protein.

TRBV5-1,TRBJ2-7,CASSPGLAYEQYF
TRBV7-3,TRBJ2-2,CASSLTGGNTGELFF
TRBV4-1,TRBJ1-1,CASSPPGTGGRGTEAFF
TRBV5-1,TRBJ2-1,CASSETGTSGYNEQFF
TRBV29-1,TRBJ1-4,CSVATNEKLFF
TRBV4-1,TRBJ2-1,CASSQDIAGHPSSYNEQFF
TRBV20-1,TRBJ1-1,CSASPNRGWGDTEAFF
TRBV12-5,TRBJ2-6,CASGLVLMGQSLSGANVLTF
TRBV7-8,TRBJ1-1,CASSLARFLDTEAFF
TRBV12-3/TRBV12-4,TRBJ1-2,CASSPKGSYGYTF
TRBV9,TRBJ1-6,CASSVGSGDNSPLHF
TRBV2,TRBJ2-4,CATTLAGDDIQYF
TRBV10-2,TRBJ2-7,CASKFLGGTEQYF
TRBV7-2,TRBJ2-5,CASSSLGAGGLETQYF
TRBV28,TRBJ2-3,CASLNSITDTQYF
TRBV4-2,TRBJ2-7,CASSQALTGGEQYF
TRBV7-3,TRBJ2-1,CASSDGLAGQNEQFF
TRBV7-9,TRBJ1-2,CASSFGSPSYGYTF
TRBV30,TRBJ2-1,CAWKGVGGPSSYNEQFF
TRBV27,TRBJ1-4,CASSPTGGYTTNEKLFF
TRBV24-1,TRBJ2-1,CATGRGPYYNEQFF
TRBV24-1,TRBJ2-7,CATSETSGRIYEQYF
TRBV7-9,TRBJ2-2,CASSLARTGPGELFF
TRBV27,TRBJ2-6,CASSPGGGQGSGANVLTF
TRBV30,TRBJ1-1,CAWSVQRETEAFF
TRBV24-1,TRBJ1-2,CATSEGHNYGYTF
TRBV4-1,TRBJ2-7,CASSQGRQAGVDEQYF
TRBV6-5,TRBJ1-1,CASSYSRDTEAFF
TRBV4-1,TRBJ2-7,CASSHQAGGIYEQYF
TRBV5-1,TRBJ2-7,CASRSIWSGSYEQYF
TRBV4-1,TRBJ2-3,CASSWTSGEISTDTQYF
TRBV3-1/TRBV3-2,TRBJ2-7,CASSQVDEQYF
TRBV24-1,TRBJ2-2,CATSERFGGELFF
TRBV19,TRBJ2-3,CASSPYRQVDTDTQYF
TRBV2,TRBJ1-2,CARGLTGWVNYGYTF
TRBV19,TRBJ1-2,CASSADRAGYGYTF
TRBV30,TRBJ1-2,CAWRDRYRGYTF
TRBV12-5,TRBJ1-4,CASGLVTVDRVRTTNEKLFF
TRBV30,TRBJ2-1,CAWSVRTSLYEQFF
TRBV6-6,TRBJ1-1,CASSFSGTEAFF
TRBV15,TRBJ1-4,CATSICRDLTEDEKLFF
TRBV4-1,TRBJ1-5,CASSQEAHRPQHF
TRBV18,TRBJ1-2,CATEDGYGYTF
TRBV3-1/TRBV3-2,TRBJ2-2,CASRDRNTGELFF
TRBV5-1,TRBJ2-7,CASSLGLAGDSYEQYF
TRBV25-1,TRBJ2-6,CASSEPTVSGANVLTF
TRBV21-1,TRBJ1-1,CASSNRQGVAEAFF
TRBV9,TRBJ2-1,CASSVGRYSYNEQFF